A single sample gave rise to the 26 T cell receptor beta chains below, sequenced in a study of response to subunit inactivated influenza vaccine. TCRdb re-analysed the RT-PCR reads in MiXCR, keeping a single row per CDR3 protein. The table lists 150,000 to 200,000 distinct CDR3 sequences, about 11% of them singletons. The specimen comprised CD8+ T cells sorted from PBMCs, sampled less than 30 months after vaccination. The receptors derive from a man aged 45 to 70 who received an inactivated influenza vaccine.

This clonotype was seen a handful of times. The chain combines TRBV9 with TRBJ2-3; 8 bases line up with TRBD1. The CDR3 covers 15 residues. The germline gives CDR1 SGDLS, CDR2 YYNGEE. Trimming cost V 3 bases and J 1 base; bases outside gene matches: 4. The CDR3 loop reads CASSATGVGTDTQYF. The DNA for the CDR3 is TGTGCCAGCAGCGCGACAGGGGTGGGCACAGATACGCAGTATTTT.

The chain is built from TRBV20-1 and TRBJ1-5, with no clear D. The CDR3 spans 13 residues. The V gene's germline CDR1 is DFQATT and CDR2 SNEGSKA (reference sequence). The V end was cut by 6 bases, the J end by 0 bases, with 9 bases between. CDR3 sequence: CSAGDFSNQPQHF. CDR3 in DNA: TGCAGTGCGGGCGACTTTAGCAATCAGCCCCAGCATTTT.

This clonotype showed up many times. The CDR3 DNA follows: TGCAGCGTTCAGACAGGAGACACCCCCTACGAGCAGTACTTC. It yields the protein CSVQTGDTPYEQYF. The chain carries TRBV29-1 and TRBJ2-7; maybe TRBD1 (6 bases). CDR1 SQVTM and CDR2 ANQGSEA come from the germline V gene. With 5 bases removed from V and 2 bases from J, the gap between germline ends came to 16 bases. CDR3 length equals 14 residues.

This clonotype has just a few counts. V is TRBV28 and J is TRBJ1-1; no reliable D call. This CDR3 is 13 amino acids long. Germline-derived CDR1 and CDR2 are MDHEN and SYDVKM. V shed 2 bases and J shed 3 bases, with 7 bases lying between them. CDR3 amino acids: CASSLGRDTEAFF. The CDR3 nucleotides are TGTGCCAGCAGTTTAGGCAGAGACACTGAAGCTTTCTTT.

This clonotype has just a few counts. The chain employs TRBV11-2 and TRBJ1-3; D gene ambiguous. This CDR3 contains 15 residues. The germline V and J ends were trimmed by 2 bases and 0 bases, with 8 bases remaining between them. Germline-derived CDR1 and CDR2 are SGHAT and FQNNGV. This CDR3 is CASSLIRSSGNTIYF. CDR3 bases: TGTGCCAGCAGCTTAATACGAAGCTCTGGAAACACCATATATTTT. Combining the CDR3 with reference TRBV11-2 and TRBJ1-3 gives the whole variable domain EAGVAQSPRYKIIEKRQSVAFWCNPISGHATLYWYQQILGQGPKLLIQFQNNGVVDDSQLPKDRFSAERLKGVDSTLKIQPAKLEDSAVYLCASSLIRSSGNTIYFGEGSWLTVV.

The chain uses TRBV5-5 and TRBJ1-5; tentative D call: TRBD1 (5 bases). V was trimmed by 0 bases and J by 5 bases, leaving 15 bases between them. This CDR3 contains 16 residues. Germline assignment: CDR1 SGHKS and CDR2 YYEKEE (reference sequence). The CDR3 loop reads CASSLDDSKLYQPQHF. CDR3 in DNA: TGTGCCAGCAGCTTGGATGACAGCAAATTGTATCAGCCCCAGCATTTT.

The chain carries TRBV12-3 or TRBV12-4 and TRBJ2-1; D gene unclear. The germline V and J ends were trimmed by 8 bases and 3 bases, with 17 bases remaining between them. The CDR3 is made up of 15 amino acids. The CDR3 here is CASSDDGVIYNEQFF. The CDR3 DNA is TGTGCCAGCTCCGACGATGGGGTCATCTACAATGAGCAGTTCTTC.

This clonotype was seen a few times. The chain links TRBV14 to TRBJ2-1; D is undetermined. Trimming took 0 bases from V and 0 from J, leaving 9 bases between them. The CDR3 loop spans 16 amino acids. Germline V lookup: CDR1 SGHDN, CDR2 FVKESK. CDR3 residues: CASSQDGRPSYNEQFF. The DNA of the CDR3 is TGTGCCAGCAGCCAAGATGGGCGACCCTCCTACAATGAGCAGTTCTTC.

This clonotype has more than one count but fewer than ten. The V and J genes are TRBV7-9 and TRBJ1-5; maybe TRBD1 (5 bases). This CDR3 contains 14 residues. Germline V lookup: CDR1 SEHNR, CDR2 FQNEAQ (reference sequence). V was trimmed by 1 base and J by 4 bases, leaving 8 bases between them. The chain's CDR3 is CASSLGGLNQPQHF. The DNA of the CDR3 is TGTGCCAGCAGCTTAGGGGGACTTAATCAGCCCCAGCATTTT.

This clonotype appeared a few times. The chain recombines TRBV5-5 with TRBJ1-1; 8 nucleotides align to TRBD1. Germline loops: CDR1 SGHKS, CDR2 YYEKEE (reference sequence). The CDR3 sequence is 14 residues long. V shed 1 base, J shed 13 bases, and the junction held 12 bases outside the gene matches. Written as DNA, the CDR3 is TGTGCCAGCAGCTTGTCTCGATACGACAGGGGTATTTTCTTT. Its translation: CASSLSRYDRGIFF.

This clonotype was counted a single time. The chain couples TRBV5-4 to TRBJ2-2; tentatively, D is TRBD2 (6 bases). The V gene's germline CDR1 is SGHNT and CDR2 YYREEE (reference sequence). The CDR3 runs 16 residues. Trimming stripped 4 bases from V and 4 bases from J, with 17 bases between. CDR3 in DNA: TGTGCCAGCAGCACCCTAGCGACTGGTGGCACCGGGGAGCTGTTTTTT. Its protein is CASSTLATGGTGELFF.

CDR3 DNA sequence: TGCGCCAGCAGCTACGGGGGGGGAGAGCAGTACTTC. This codes for CASSYGGGEQYF. The V and J genes are TRBV5-1 and TRBJ2-7; 8 bases agree with TRBD2. CDR1 is SGHRS and CDR2 is YFSETQ in the germline V gene. CDR3 length equals 12 residues. V trimming: 3 bases; J trimming: 7 bases; junction bases outside the gene matches: 3.

This clonotype turned up a few times. The V call is TRBV6-6, the J call TRBJ1-1; TRBD1 matches 8 bases. This CDR3 comprises 13 residues. CDR1 MNHNY and CDR2 SVGAGI come from the germline V gene (reference sequence). Germline trimming cut 6 bases from V and 4 bases from J; bases unmatched to any gene: 4. The CDR3 protein is CASRYTGGTEAFF. The CDR3 DNA is TGTGCCAGCAGATATACAGGGGGCACTGAAGCTTTCTTT.

J is TRBJ2-1 and V is TRBV24-1; a possible D gene is TRBD1 (5 bases). The CDR3 is 13 amino acids. V dropped 4 bases and J dropped 9 bases, with 12 bases sitting between them. The germline V gene encodes CDR1 KGHDR and CDR2 SFDVKD. This chain's CDR3 is CATSELRDTEQFF. In DNA form, the CDR3 reads TGTGCCACCAGTGAGCTCAGGGATACTGAGCAGTTCTTC.

This clonotype was counted at least ten times. The genes are TRBV7-9 and TRBJ2-2; D gene unclear. CDR1 is SEHNR, CDR2 FQNEAQ, per germline (reference sequence). There are 12 residues in the CDR3. V gave up 0 bases and J gave up 8 bases, with 4 bases separating them. The CDR3 protein is CASSLAMGELFF. The CDR3 nucleotides are TGTGCCAGCAGCTTAGCGATGGGGGAGCTGTTTTTT.

There are many counts of this clonotype. The rearrangement joins TRBV28 to TRBJ2-7; D gene ambiguous. Germline V gene data show CDR1 as MDHEN and CDR2 as SYDVKM. The CDR3 consists of 12 residues. The germline V and J ends were trimmed by 3 bases and 2 bases, with 5 bases remaining between them. This chain's CDR3 is CASSFPTYEQYF. The CDR3 DNA sequence: TGTGCCAGCAGTTTCCCGACCTACGAGCAGTACTTC.

This clonotype came up many times. CDR3 loop: CASSIRSGLRLAGVLDTQYF. CDR3 bases: TGTGCCAGCAGCATAAGAAGCGGCCTTAGACTAGCGGGGGTTCTTGATACGCAGTATTTT. The V and J genes are TRBV21-1 and TRBJ2-3; TRBD2, as called in the table, went unchecked against the DNA. TRBV21-1 is flagged as a pseudogene. The CDR3 is 20 residues long.

This clonotype was counted between two and nine times. This CDR3 reads CSAIPVGVLGEQYF. In DNA, the CDR3 is TGCAGTGCTATCCCCGTAGGGGTGCTAGGGGAGCAGTACTTC. This chain joins TRBV20-1 and TRBJ2-7; a possible D gene is TRBD1 (5 bases). Germline V gene lookup returns CDR1 DFQATT and CDR2 SNEGSKA (reference sequence). CDR3 size: 14 residues. The V and J ends lost 4 bases and 7 bases respectively, with 20 bases between them.

V is TRBV15 and J is TRBJ2-1; D call uncertain. V dropped 1 base and J dropped 7 bases, with 14 bases sitting between them. Germline V gene data show CDR1 as LNHNV and CDR2 as YYDKDF (reference sequence). The CDR3 length is 15 residues. This CDR3 reads CATSRVVSPRNEQFF. Here the CDR3 DNA reads TGTGCCACCAGCAGAGTCGTCAGCCCACGTAATGAGCAGTTCTTC.

Ten or more counts support this clonotype. V usage is TRBV12-3 or TRBV12-4 and J usage is TRBJ2-1; D is unclear. The ends were cut back, 5 bases at V and 7 bases at J, with 6 bases in the middle. The CDR3 is 11 amino acids. As DNA, the CDR3 is TGTGCCAGCAGTCCGGGTAATGAGCAGTTCTTC. Its translation is CASSPGNEQFF.

This sequence joins TRBV11-2 and TRBJ2-3; D might be TRBD1 (5 bases). Germline assignment: CDR1 SGHAT and CDR2 FQNNGV. This CDR3 has 15 amino acids. Trimming took 1 base from V and 8 from J, leaving 16 bases between them. CDR3: CASSLVASGRSTQYF. The CDR3, as DNA: TGTGCCAGCAGCTTAGTGGCGTCAGGGCGGAGTACGCAGTATTTT.

This clonotype came up a few times. The rearrangement joins TRBV20-1 to TRBJ2-7; D possibly corresponds to TRBD1 (5 bases). Germline CDR1 reads DFQATT; CDR2 reads SNEGSKA (reference sequence). The CDR3 extends over 13 amino acids. V lost 1 base and J 5 bases, leaving 12 bases between the germline ends. Written as DNA, the CDR3 is TGCAGTGCTAGAGGGGCAGGGTTCCACGAGCAGTACTTC. This gives the protein CSARGAGFHEQYF.

The rearrangement joins TRBV6-5 to TRBJ2-2, with D uncertain. The CDR3 loop spans 14 amino acids. Trimming cost V 2 bases and J 1 base, with 5 bases left between them. Per germline, CDR1 MNHEY and CDR2 SVGAGI. CDR3 loop: CASSYRENTGELFF. The CDR3 coding sequence is TGTGCCAGCAGTTACAGGGAGAACACCGGGGAGCTGTTTTTT.

This clonotype was seen repeatedly, ten times or more. This sequence joins TRBV5-1 and TRBJ2-1, with D unclear. V lost 0 bases, J lost 5 bases, and 6 bases lay in between. Germline CDR1 is SGHRS and CDR2 is YFSETQ. The CDR3 contains 13 residues. CDR3 in DNA: TGCGCCAGCAGCTTGGCTAGAAACAATGAGCAGTTCTTC. It yields the protein CASSLARNNEQFF.

This clonotype was counted only a few times. The chain joins TRBV6-1 to TRBJ2-7; D uncertain. CDR1 is MNHNS, CDR2 SASEGT, per germline. CDR3 length: 13 amino acids. Trimming left V 5 bases short and J 3 bases short, with 11 bases between. CDR3 sequence (DNA): TGTGCCAGCAGTCCGTATGCCTACTACGAGCAGTACTTC. This translates into CASSPYAYYEQYF.

J is TRBJ1-2 and V is TRBV20-1; D is unclear. V dropped 0 bases and J dropped 0 bases, with 20 bases sitting between them. This CDR3 has 18 residues. The germline gives CDR1 DFQATT, CDR2 SNEGSKA (reference sequence). CDR3 region: CSARDPIGSLLANYGYTF. Here the CDR3 DNA reads TGCAGTGCTAGAGATCCGATAGGGTCCCTTCTGGCTAACTATGGCTACACCTTC.